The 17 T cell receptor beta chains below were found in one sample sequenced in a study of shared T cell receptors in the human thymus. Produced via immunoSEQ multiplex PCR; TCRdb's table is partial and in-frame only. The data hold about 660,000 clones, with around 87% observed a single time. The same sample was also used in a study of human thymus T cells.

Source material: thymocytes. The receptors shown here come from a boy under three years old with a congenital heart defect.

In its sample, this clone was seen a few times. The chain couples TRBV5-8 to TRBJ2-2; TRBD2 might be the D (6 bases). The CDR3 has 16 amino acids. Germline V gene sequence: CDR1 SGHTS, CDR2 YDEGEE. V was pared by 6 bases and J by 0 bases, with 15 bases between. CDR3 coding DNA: TGTGCCAGCACCCTTAGACGGGAGACGAACACCGGGGAGCTGTTTTTT. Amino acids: CASTLRRETNTGELFF.

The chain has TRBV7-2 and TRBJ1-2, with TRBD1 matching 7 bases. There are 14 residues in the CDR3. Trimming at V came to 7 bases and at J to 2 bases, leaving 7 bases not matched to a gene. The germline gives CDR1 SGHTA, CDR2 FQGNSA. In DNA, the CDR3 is TGTGCCAGCACCGTTGACAGGGCCAACTATGGCTACACCTTC. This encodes CASTVDRANYGYTF.

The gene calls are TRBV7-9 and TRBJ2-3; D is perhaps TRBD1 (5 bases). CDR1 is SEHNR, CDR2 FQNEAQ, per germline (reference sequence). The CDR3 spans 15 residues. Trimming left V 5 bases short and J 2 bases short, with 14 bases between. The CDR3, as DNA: TGTGCCAGCAGCCCGCGTGACAGCTACACAGATACGCAGTATTTT. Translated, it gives CASSPRDSYTDTQYF.

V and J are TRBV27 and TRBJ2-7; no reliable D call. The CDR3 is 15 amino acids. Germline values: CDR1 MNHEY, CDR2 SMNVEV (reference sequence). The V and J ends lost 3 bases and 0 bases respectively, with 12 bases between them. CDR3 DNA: TGTGCCAGCAGTTTTAGGAGACCGAGCTCCTACGAGCAGTACTTC. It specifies CASSFRRPSSYEQYF.

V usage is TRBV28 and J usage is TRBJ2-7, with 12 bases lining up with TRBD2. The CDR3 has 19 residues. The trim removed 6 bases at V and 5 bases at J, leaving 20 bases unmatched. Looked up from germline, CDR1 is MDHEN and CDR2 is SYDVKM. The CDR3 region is CASSIPNSSSGRAWNEQYF. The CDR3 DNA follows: TGTGCCAGCAGCATTCCCAACTCATCTAGCGGGAGGGCCTGGAACGAGCAGTACTTC.

The DNA of the CDR3 is TGTGCCAGCAGCTTGGGGGGAGGACTAGCGGGAGGGACAGATACGCAGTATTTT. Encoded protein: CASSLGGGLAGGTDTQYF. The V and J genes are TRBV5-6 and TRBJ2-3; 15 positions match TRBD2. There are 18 residues in the CDR3. Trimming cost V 0 bases and J 3 bases; bases outside gene matches: 5. Germline V gene sequence: CDR1 SGHDT, CDR2 YYEEEE.

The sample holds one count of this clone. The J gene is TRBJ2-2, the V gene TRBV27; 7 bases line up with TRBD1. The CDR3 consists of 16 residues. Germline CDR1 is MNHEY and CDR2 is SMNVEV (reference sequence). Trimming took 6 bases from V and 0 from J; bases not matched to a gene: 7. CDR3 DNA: TGTGCCAGCAGCCGCGGGCAGGGGGCGAACACCGGGGAGCTGTTTTTT. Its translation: CASSRGQGANTGELFF.

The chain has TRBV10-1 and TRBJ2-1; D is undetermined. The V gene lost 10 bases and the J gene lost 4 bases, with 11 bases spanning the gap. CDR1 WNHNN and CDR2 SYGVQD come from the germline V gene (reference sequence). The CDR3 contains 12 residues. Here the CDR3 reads CAKYLEYNEQFF. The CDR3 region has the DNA TGCGCCAAGTACCTGGAGTACAATGAGCAGTTCTTC.

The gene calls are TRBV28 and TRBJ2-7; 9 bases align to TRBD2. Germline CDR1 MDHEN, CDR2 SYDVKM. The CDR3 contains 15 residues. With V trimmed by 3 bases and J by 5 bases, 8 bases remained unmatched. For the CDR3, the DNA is TGTGCCAGCAGTTTCTGTGGCGGGAGGGGCCACGAGCAGTACTTC. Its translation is CASSFCGGRGHEQYF.

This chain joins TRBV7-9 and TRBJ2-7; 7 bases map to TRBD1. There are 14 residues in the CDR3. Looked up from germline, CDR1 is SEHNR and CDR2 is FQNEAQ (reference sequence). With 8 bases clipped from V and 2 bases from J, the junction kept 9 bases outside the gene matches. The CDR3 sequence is CASYRDSDAYEQYF. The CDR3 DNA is TGTGCCAGCTACCGGGACAGCGACGCCTACGAGCAGTACTTC.

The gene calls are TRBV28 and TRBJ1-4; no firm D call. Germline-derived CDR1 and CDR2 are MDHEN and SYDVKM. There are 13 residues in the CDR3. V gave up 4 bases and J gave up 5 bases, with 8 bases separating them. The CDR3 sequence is CASSSIENEKLFF. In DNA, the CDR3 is TGTGCCAGCAGTTCGATAGAGAATGAAAAACTGTTTTTT.

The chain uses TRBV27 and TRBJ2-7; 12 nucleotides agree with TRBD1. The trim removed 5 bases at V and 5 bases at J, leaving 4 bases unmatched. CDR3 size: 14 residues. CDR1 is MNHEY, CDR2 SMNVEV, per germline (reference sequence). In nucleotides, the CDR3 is TGTGCCAGCAGTCCCGGGACAGGGGGCGACGAGCAGTACTTC. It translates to CASSPGTGGDEQYF.

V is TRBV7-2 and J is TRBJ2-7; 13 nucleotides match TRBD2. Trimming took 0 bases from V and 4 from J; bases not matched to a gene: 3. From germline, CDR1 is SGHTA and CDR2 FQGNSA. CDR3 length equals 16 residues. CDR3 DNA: TGTGCCAGCAGCTTAGCCGGGACTAGCGGGACATACGAGCAGTACTTC. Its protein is CASSLAGTSGTYEQYF.

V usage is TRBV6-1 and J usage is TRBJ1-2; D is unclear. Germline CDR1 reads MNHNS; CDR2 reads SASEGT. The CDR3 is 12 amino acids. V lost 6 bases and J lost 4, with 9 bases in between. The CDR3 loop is CASRPGSYGYTF. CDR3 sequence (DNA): TGTGCCAGCAGACCTGGTAGCTATGGCTACACCTTC.

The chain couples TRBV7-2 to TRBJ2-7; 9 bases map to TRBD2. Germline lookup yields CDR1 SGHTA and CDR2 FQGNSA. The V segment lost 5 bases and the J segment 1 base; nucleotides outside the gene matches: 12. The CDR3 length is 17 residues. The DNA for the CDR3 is TGTGCCAGCAGCCTACGTGAGCGGGAGGCCGAATCCTACGAGCAGTACTTC. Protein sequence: CASSLREREAESYEQYF.

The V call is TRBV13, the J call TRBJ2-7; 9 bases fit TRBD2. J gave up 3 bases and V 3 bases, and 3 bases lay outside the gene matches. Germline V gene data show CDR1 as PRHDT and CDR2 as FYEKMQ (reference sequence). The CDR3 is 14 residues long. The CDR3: CASSFSGSSYEQYF. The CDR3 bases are TGTGCCAGCAGCTTTAGCGGGAGTAGCTACGAGCAGTACTTC.

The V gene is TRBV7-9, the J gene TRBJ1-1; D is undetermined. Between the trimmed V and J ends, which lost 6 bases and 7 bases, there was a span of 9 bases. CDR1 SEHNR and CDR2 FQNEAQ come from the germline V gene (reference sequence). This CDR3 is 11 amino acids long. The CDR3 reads CASRLLGEAFF. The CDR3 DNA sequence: TGTGCCAGCAGACTACTCGGTGAAGCTTTCTTT.